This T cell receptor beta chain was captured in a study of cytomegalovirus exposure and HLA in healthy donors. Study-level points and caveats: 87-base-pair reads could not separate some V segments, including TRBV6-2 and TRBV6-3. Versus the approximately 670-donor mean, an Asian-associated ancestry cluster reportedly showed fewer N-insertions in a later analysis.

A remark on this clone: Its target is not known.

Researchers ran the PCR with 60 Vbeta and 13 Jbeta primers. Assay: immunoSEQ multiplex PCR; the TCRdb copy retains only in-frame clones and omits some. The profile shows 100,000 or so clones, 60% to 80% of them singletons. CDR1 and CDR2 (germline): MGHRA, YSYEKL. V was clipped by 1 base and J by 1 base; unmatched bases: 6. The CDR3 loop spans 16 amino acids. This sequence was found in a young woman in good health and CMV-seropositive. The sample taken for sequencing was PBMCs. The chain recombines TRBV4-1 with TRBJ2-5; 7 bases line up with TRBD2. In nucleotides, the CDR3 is TGCGCCAGCAGCCAAGCATCGGCTAGCGGCCAAGAGACCCAGTACTTC. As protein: CASSQASASGQETQYF.